What follows are 5 T cell receptor beta chains derived from one specimen sequenced in a study of control samples from healthy donors and cancer patients. Some clones are missing from TCRdb's copy, which holds only in-frame ones; the method was immunoSEQ multiplex PCR. The table records 51,000 or so clones, about four fifths of them present only once. The sample taken for sequencing was blood. The source of these receptors is a man between 65 and 85 years old in good health.

The chain is built from TRBV5-1 and TRBJ2-5, with TRBD2 matching 13 bases. The CDR3 totals 15 residues. Per the germline V gene, CDR1 is SGHRS and CDR2 is YFSETQ. V shed 4 bases and J 9 bases; nucleotides not matched to a gene: 9. CDR3 in DNA: TGCGCCAGCAGCATGCCGGGACTAGCGGGGAGGGCCCAGTACTTC. Translation: CASSMPGLAGRAQYF.

The chain employs TRBV9 and TRBJ1-5, with D possibly matching TRBD1 (5 bases). The V end lost 4 bases, the J end lost 5 bases, and 16 bases lay between the germline ends. The CDR3 consists of 15 residues. Germline V lookup: CDR1 SGDLS, CDR2 YYNGEE. In DNA form, the CDR3 reads TGTGCCAGCAGCCCCGGGGGTTCTTTCGATCAGCCCCAGCATTTT. The encoded protein is CASSPGGSFDQPQHF.

The rearrangement joins TRBV5-1 to TRBJ2-7; 8 positions agree with TRBD2. Trimming at V came to 4 bases and at J to 2 bases, leaving 11 bases not matched to a gene. CDR1 SGHRS and CDR2 YFSETQ come from the germline V gene. The CDR3 sequence is 16 residues long. The CDR3 DNA reads TGCGCCAGCAGCGGAAGAGCGGGAGCAGGAACCTACGAGCAGTACTTC. Translation: CASSGRAGAGTYEQYF. Full variable domain (missing parts from reference TRBV5-1 and TRBJ2-7): KAGVTQTPRYLIKTRGQQVTLSCSPISGHRSVSWYQQTPGQGLQFLFEYFSETQRNKGNFPGRFSGRQFSNSRSEMNVSTLELGDSALYLCASSGRAGAGTYEQYFGPGTRLTVT.

The V gene is TRBV5-1, the J gene TRBJ2-3, with D maybe TRBD2 (6 bases). V shed 5 bases and J shed 0 bases, with 13 bases lying between them. Germline values: CDR1 SGHRS, CDR2 YFSETQ. The CDR3 is 15 residues long. The CDR3 spells CASSTTGRSTDTQYF. Written as DNA, the CDR3 is TGCGCCAGCAGTACGACTGGGAGGAGCACAGATACGCAGTATTTT. Filled out from reference TRBV5-1 and TRBJ2-3, the complete variable domain reads KAGVTQTPRYLIKTRGQQVTLSCSPISGHRSVSWYQQTPGQGLQFLFEYFSETQRNKGNFPGRFSGRQFSNSRSEMNVSTLELGDSALYLCASSTTGRSTDTQYFGPGTRLTVL.

J is TRBJ1-1 and V is TRBV28; 9 positions match TRBD1. Germline-derived CDR1 and CDR2 are MDHEN and SYDVKM. V was clipped by 6 bases and J by 3 bases; unmatched bases: 8. The CDR3 consists of 15 residues. Written as DNA, the CDR3 is TGTGCCAGCAGGGCTTACAGGGGGCTGGACACTGAAGCTTTCTTT. The encoded protein is CASRAYRGLDTEAFF.